This T cell receptor beta chain is drawn from a study of response to subunit inactivated influenza vaccine. Overall study results and limits: Every seasonal influenza vaccination brings in few new T cells, the authors suggested.

Germline CDR1 reads SGHTA; CDR2 reads FQGNSA. V lost 4 bases, J lost 4 bases, and 16 bases lay in between. The CDR3 is 15 amino acids. This clonotype came up a few times. Its antigen is undetermined. TCRdb re-called the RT-PCR reads through MiXCR, storing one row per CDR3 protein. The sample yields hundreds of thousands of distinct CDR3 sequences, 12% to 15% seen once. The receptor's source is a man between 50 and 59 years old who received an inactivated influenza vaccine. This chain links TRBV7-2 with TRBJ1-2, with D possibly matching TRBD1 (5 bases). The sample here was PBMCs from blood, taken 14 to 15 days before vaccination. The DNA of the CDR3 is TGTGCCAGCAGCTCCTCGGGAACAGGATCCTATGGCTACACCTTC. It translates to CASSSSGTGSYGYTF. Filled out from reference TRBV7-2 and TRBJ1-2, the complete variable domain reads GAGVSQSPSNKVTEKGKDVELRCDPISGHTALYWYRQSLGQGLEFLIYFQGNSAPDKSGLPSDRFSAERTGGSVSTLTIQRTQQEDSAVYLCASSSSGTGSYGYTFGSGTRLTVV.